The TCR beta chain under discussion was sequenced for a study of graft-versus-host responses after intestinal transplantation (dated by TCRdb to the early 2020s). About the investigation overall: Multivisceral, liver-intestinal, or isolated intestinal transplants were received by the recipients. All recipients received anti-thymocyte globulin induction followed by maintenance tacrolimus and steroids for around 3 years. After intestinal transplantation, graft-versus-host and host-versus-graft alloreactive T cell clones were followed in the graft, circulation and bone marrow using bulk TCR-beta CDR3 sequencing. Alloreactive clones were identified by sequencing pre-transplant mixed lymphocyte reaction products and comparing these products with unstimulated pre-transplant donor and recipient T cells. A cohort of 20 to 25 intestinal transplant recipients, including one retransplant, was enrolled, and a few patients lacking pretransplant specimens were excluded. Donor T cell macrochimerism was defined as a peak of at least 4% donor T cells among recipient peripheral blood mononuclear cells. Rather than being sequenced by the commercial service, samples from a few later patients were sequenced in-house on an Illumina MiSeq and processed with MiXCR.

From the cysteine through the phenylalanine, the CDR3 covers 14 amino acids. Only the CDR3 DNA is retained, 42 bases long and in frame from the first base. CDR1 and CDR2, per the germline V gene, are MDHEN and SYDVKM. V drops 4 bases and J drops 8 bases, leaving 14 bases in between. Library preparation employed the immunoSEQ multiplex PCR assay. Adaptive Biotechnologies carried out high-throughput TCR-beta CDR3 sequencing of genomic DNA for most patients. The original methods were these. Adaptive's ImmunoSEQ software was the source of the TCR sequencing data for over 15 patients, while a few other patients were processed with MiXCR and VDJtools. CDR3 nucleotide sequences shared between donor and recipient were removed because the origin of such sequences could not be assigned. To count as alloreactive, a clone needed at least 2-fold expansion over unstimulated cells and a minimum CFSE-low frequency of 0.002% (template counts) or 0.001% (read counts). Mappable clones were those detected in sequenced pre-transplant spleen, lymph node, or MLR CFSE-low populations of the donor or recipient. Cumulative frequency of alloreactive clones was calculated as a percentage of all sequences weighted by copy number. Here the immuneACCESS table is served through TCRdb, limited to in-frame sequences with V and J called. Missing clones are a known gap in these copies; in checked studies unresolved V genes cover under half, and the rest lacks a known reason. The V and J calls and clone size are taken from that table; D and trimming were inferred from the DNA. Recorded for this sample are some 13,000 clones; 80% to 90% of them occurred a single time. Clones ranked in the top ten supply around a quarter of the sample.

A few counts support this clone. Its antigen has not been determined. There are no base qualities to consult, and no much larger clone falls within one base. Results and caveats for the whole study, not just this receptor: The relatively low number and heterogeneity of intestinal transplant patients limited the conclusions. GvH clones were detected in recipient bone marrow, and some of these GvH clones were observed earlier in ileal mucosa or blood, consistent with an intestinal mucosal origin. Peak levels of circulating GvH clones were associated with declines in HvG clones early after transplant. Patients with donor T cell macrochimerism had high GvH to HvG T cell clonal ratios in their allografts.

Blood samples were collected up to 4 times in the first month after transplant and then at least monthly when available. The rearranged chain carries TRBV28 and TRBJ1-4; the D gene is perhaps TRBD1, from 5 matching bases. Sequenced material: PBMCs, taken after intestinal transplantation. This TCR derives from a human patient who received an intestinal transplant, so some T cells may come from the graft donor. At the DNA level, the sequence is TGTGCCAGCAGTTACGAGGGGTACAGAGAAAAACTGTTTTTT. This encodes CASSYEGYREKLFF.